This TCR beta chain was documented in a study of shared clonotypes between healthy human individuals. An even split of each subset's genomic DNA across several immunoSEQ plates was performed. Sequenced by immunoSEQ multiplex PCR; TCRdb stores in-frame clones only, minus some. The repertoire holds roughly 1,100,000 clones, with around 74% as singletons. This CDR3 region has 14 residues. The germline gives CDR1 LGHNA, CDR2 YSLEER. V was trimmed by 4 bases and J by 4 bases, leaving 10 bases between them. This clonotype originated in a man in his late teens or twenties in good health. The sequenced material came from memory CD4+ T cells sorted from blood. Subset specified: CD45RA-negative fraction. The gene calls are TRBV4-3 and TRBJ2-2, with D perhaps TRBD1 (6 bases). The CDR3 loop is CASSLEGGTGELFF. The CDR3, as DNA: TGCGCCAGCAGCCTAGAAGGGGGCACCGGGGAGCTGTTTTTT.